The entry that follows covers one TCR beta chain sequence. This clone appeared a single time. No antigen is known for it. Base qualities are not recorded, but no much larger clone differs from it by a single base. The donors were healthy, HIV-negative adults with no recently reported acute infections or vaccinations. Only Caucasian adults living in Nashville, Tennessee, USA were represented among the donors. CD4+ T cells were enriched by magnetic negative selection, after which naive cells were positively selected on CD45RA and the negative fraction was taken as the memory subset. Blood was obtained by leukapheresis, after which PBMCs were separated by Ficoll-Histopaque density gradient centrifugation and cryopreserved in liquid nitrogen vapor phase. Analytical flow cytometry was used to check the purity and quantity of every magnetically sorted T cell population. From each sorted fraction, genomic DNA was isolated and quantified by UV absorbance on a Nanodrop 2000c.

From V the trimming removes 4 bases and from J it removes 6 bases, while the gene matches leave 8 bases of the junction unaccounted for. From its cysteine to its phenylalanine, the CDR3 spans 16 amino acids. Left in the record is the CDR3 DNA by itself, 48 bases read in frame from the first base. CDR1 LNHDA and CDR2 SQIVND are derived from the germline V gene (reference sequence). This entry comes from a study of shared clonotypes between healthy human individuals (TCRdb year 2020). Study-wide context: The cohort comprised two women and a few men aged 18 to 49 years. To increase sequencing depth and limit assay-specific biases, different laboratories used diverse techniques to prepare libraries and sequence TCR repertoires. For each donor, CD4 naive and CD4 memory were each given three plates, CD8 naive was given two plates, and CD8 memory was given one plate. Blood TCR repertoires of four to six healthy adults were deeply sequenced to estimate repertoire size and the extent of clonotype sharing between individuals. Leukapheresis yielded between about 0.9 and 10 billion PBMCs per donor. The research as a whole found: Only blood was sampled, and tissue TCR repertoires likely differ from those in blood. Because the study included only a small number of donors, the genetic and exposure-history diversity represented was limited. Based on pairwise subsampling, the degree of clonotype sharing among donors was expected to be affected by sequencing depth. Even with the large sequencing depth, rarefaction of the sorted-subset datasets indicated that sequencing was incomplete. When several donors were compared, the shared fraction of clonotypes was around 5% for naive CD4, 3.5% for naive CD8, 2.3% for memory CD4, and less than 0.45% for memory CD8. Naive subsets generally had larger estimated clonotype richness than memory subsets. Compared with non-shared clonotypes, the clonotypes found in all four sorted-subset donors had higher generation probabilities.

Using the deep immunoSEQ assay, TCR CDR3 regions were amplified from genomic DNA by multiplex PCR. For each cell subset, the extracted genomic DNA was distributed evenly across all wells of several immunoSEQ 96-well plates, and each plate served as one replicate. Each replicate PCR for sorted subsets received about 180 ng genomic DNA, equal to about 30,000 T cell genomes. Purified libraries were quantified with a Qubit 3.0 fluorometer, sized on a Bioanalyzer 2100, and re-quantified with the KAPA Library Quantification kit. Every immunoSEQ 96-well plate was sequenced on a dedicated single-read 150-cycle Illumina NextSeq 550 flow cell. Per the authors' processing: The immunoSEQ output contained only junctional sequences without quality scores, so filtering could not match that applied to full-length reads. To assign V/J genes and CDR3, sequences were annotated using PyIR, a Python wrapper for IgBLAST v1.9, with IMGT germline references. Reads with weak V/J assignments (E-value above 1e-6), missing CDR3, stop codons, out-of-frame junctions, or ambiguous translated residues were removed. V3J clonotypes were defined by identical inferred V gene, J gene, and CDR3 amino acid sequence. Percentage overlap between repertoires was calculated by dividing the number of shared unique clonotypes by the size of the smaller repertoire. Three approaches were used to assess repertoire richness: RTK rarefaction, the Chao1 estimator, and Recon v2.1 estimates of unobserved clonotypes. For all TCRbeta clonotypes obtained by the gDNA method from four donors, generation probabilities were computed with OLGA. In TCRdb, the immuneACCESS table is reduced to in-frame sequences with V and J assigned. These tables do not hold every clone; where another copy was compared, an unresolved V gene accounts for under half, and the others remain unexplained. The D gene and trimming were derived from the DNA, and the V and J assignments and clone size from that table. This sample holds around 2,000,000 clones; 95% were observed only once. The ten top clones hold around 0.13% of the sample.

The sequenced sample consisted of naive CD4+ T cells sorted from blood. The meaning of the sample's cell subset or site label: CD45RA+ positively selected. This sequence uses TRBV19 and TRBJ1-6, with 8 bases in between that match TRBD1. The clonotype was recovered from a young man in good health. The DNA sequence is given as TGTGCCAGTAGTACGGGACAGGAGCTACCTAATTCACCCCTCCACTTT. Its protein product is CASSTGQELPNSPLHF.